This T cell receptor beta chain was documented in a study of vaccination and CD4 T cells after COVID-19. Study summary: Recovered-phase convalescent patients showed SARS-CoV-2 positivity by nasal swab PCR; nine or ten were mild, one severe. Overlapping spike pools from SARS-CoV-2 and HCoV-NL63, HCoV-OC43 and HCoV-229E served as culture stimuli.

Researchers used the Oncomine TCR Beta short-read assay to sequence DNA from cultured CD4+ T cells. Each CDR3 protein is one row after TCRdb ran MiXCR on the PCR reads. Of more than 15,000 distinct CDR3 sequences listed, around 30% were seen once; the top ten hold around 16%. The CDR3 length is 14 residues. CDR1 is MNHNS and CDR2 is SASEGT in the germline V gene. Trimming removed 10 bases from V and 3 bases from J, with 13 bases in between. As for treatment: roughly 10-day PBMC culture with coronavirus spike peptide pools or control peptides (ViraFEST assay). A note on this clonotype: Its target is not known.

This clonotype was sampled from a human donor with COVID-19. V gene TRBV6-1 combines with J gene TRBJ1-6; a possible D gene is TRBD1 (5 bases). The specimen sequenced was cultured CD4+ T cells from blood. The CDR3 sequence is CATWDVYYNSPLHF. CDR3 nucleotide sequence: TGTGCCACCTGGGACGTTTACTATAATTCACCCCTCCACTTT.